A selection of T cell receptor beta chains follows, all from one sample in a study of shared clonotypes between healthy human individuals. Produced via immunoSEQ multiplex PCR; TCRdb's table is partial and in-frame only. The sample gives about 120,000 clones, 68% of which show up once; 24% is in the top ten. Source material: memory CD8+ T cells sorted from blood. Every receptor here comes from a woman aged 25 to 39 in good health. The CDR3 runs from the conserved cysteine through the conserved F or W. The order of the fields is J gene, clone size, V gene, D gene, CDR3 DNA, CDR3 protein. A D gene is named only where the DNA matches it firmly. The size field is filled for only some rows; it gives once, few, many or a size class.

J gene: TRBJ2-5; clone size: .; V gene: TRBV13; D gene: TRBD2; CDR3 DNA: TGTGCCAGCAGCAATATAGCGGGAGGGCCCGGGGAGACCCAGTACTTC; CDR3 protein: CASSNIAGGPGETQYF
J gene: TRBJ2-2; clone size: many; V gene: TRBV27; D gene: TRBD2; CDR3 DNA: TGTGCCAGCAGTGAACTCGGGCTAGCGGTGAACACCGGGGAGCTGTTTTTT; CDR3 protein: CASSELGLAVNTGELFF
J gene: TRBJ1-2; clone size: .; V gene: TRBV5-1; D gene: .; CDR3 DNA: TGCGCCAGCAGCTTGGGCGACACCGGTCCAGCCGGCTACACCTTC; CDR3 protein: CASSLGDTGPAGYTF
J gene: TRBJ2-3; clone size: .; V gene: TRBV5-1; D gene: TRBD2; CDR3 DNA: TGCGCCAGCGGTCGTGGATCTAGCGGGAGAACAGATACGCAGTATTTT; CDR3 protein: CASGRGSSGRTDTQYF
J gene: TRBJ2-7; clone size: .; V gene: TRBV18; D gene: .; CDR3 DNA: TGTGCCAGCTCACCTCATGGCGGAGGGACCTACGAGCAGTACTTC; CDR3 protein: CASSPHGGGTYEQYF
J gene: TRBJ2-3; clone size: many; V gene: TRBV4-1; D gene: .; CDR3 DNA: TGCGCCAGCAGCCAGGCCGTTGGATTGGAGGGAGATACGCAGTATTTT; CDR3 protein: CASSQAVGLEGDTQYF
J gene: TRBJ1-2; clone size: .; V gene: TRBV19; D gene: .; CDR3 DNA: TGTGCCAGTAGTATAGATCCTTCGGGTCAGCCTGGCTACACCTTC; CDR3 protein: CASSIDPSGQPGYTF
J gene: TRBJ2-7; clone size: few; V gene: TRBV5-1; D gene: .; CDR3 DNA: TGCGCCAGCAGCTTGGCAGGGAGCAACGAGCAGTACTTC; CDR3 protein: CASSLAGSNEQYF
J gene: TRBJ2-5; clone size: few; V gene: TRBV5-1; D gene: TRBD2; CDR3 DNA: TGCGCCAGCATCGCGGGAGTGCAAGAGACCCAGTACTTC; CDR3 protein: CASIAGVQETQYF
J gene: TRBJ1-1; clone size: .; V gene: TRBV5-4; D gene: TRBD1; CDR3 DNA: TGTGCCAGCAGCCCAACGAGGGGGCTTGACACTGAAGCTTTCTTT; CDR3 protein: CASSPTRGLDTEAFF
J gene: TRBJ2-5; clone size: .; V gene: TRBV4-1; D gene: .; CDR3 DNA: TGCGCCAGCAGCCAGGCCCCCGGGACACTAGACTTGGAGACCCAGTACTTC; CDR3 protein: CASSQAPGTLDLETQYF
J gene: TRBJ2-5; clone size: .; V gene: TRBV11-2; D gene: .; CDR3 DNA: TGTGCCAGCACCCCATGGGGGAGGCAGACCCAGTACTTC; CDR3 protein: CASTPWGRQTQYF
J gene: TRBJ1-1; clone size: few; V gene: TRBV9; D gene: .; CDR3 DNA: TGTGCCAGCAGCGTATCTTGGGGTGACACTGAAGCTTTCTTT; CDR3 protein: CASSVSWGDTEAFF
J gene: TRBJ1-5; clone size: .; V gene: TRBV19; D gene: .; CDR3 DNA: TGTGCCAGTAGTACGAGACGGGTCCCTCAGCCCCAGCATTTT; CDR3 protein: CASSTRRVPQPQHF
J gene: TRBJ1-1; clone size: once; V gene: TRBV7-9; D gene: TRBD1; CDR3 DNA: TGTGCCAGCAGCGGGCGGACAGGGACTGAAGCTTTCTTT; CDR3 protein: CASSGRTGTEAFF
J gene: TRBJ1-2; clone size: .; V gene: TRBV7-8; D gene: .; CDR3 DNA: TGTGCCAGCAGCCCCAGGCCCTCCGGGGGCTACACCTTC; CDR3 protein: CASSPRPSGGYTF
J gene: TRBJ2-6; clone size: .; V gene: TRBV4-1; D gene: TRBD2; CDR3 DNA: TGCGCCAGCAGCCAACCCGGACTAGCGGGAAGATCTGGGGCCAACGTCCTGACTTTC; CDR3 protein: CASSQPGLAGRSGANVLTF
J gene: TRBJ2-5; clone size: .; V gene: TRBV18; D gene: .; CDR3 DNA: TGTGCCAGCTCGTCACAGGGATCTGAGACCCAGTACTTC; CDR3 protein: CASSSQGSETQYF
J gene: TRBJ2-7; clone size: .; V gene: TRBV2; D gene: .; CDR3 DNA: TGTGCCAGCAGAACGTCCACGAGACACCCTTACGAGCAGTACTTC; CDR3 protein: CASRTSTRHPYEQYF
J gene: TRBJ2-7; clone size: once; V gene: TRBV7-9; D gene: .; CDR3 DNA: TGTGCCAGCAGCTTAAACGTCCACGAGCAGTACTTC; CDR3 protein: CASSLNVHEQYF
J gene: TRBJ2-3; clone size: .; V gene: TRBV9; D gene: TRBD2; CDR3 DNA: TGTGCCAGCAGCGTGGGGGGAGGGAGCGATACGCAGTATTTT; CDR3 protein: CASSVGGGSDTQYF
J gene: TRBJ2-1; clone size: .; V gene: TRBV29-1; D gene: TRBD2; CDR3 DNA: TGCAGCGTTGACCCATTAGTGGGAGGGTTCAGGAATGAGCAGTTCTTC; CDR3 protein: CSVDPLVGGFRNEQFF
J gene: TRBJ2-1; clone size: .; V gene: TRBV7-3; D gene: TRBD2; CDR3 DNA: TGTGCCAGCAGCTTAGCGGGAGGAAGCAATGAGCAGTTCTTC; CDR3 protein: CASSLAGGSNEQFF
J gene: TRBJ2-3; clone size: .; V gene: TRBV4-1; D gene: .; CDR3 DNA: TGCGCCAGCAGCCAAGTTAATCTAGTAAGCACAGATACGCAGTATTTT; CDR3 protein: CASSQVNLVSTDTQYF
J gene: TRBJ2-7; clone size: once; V gene: TRBV7-6; D gene: .; CDR3 DNA: TGTGCCAGCAGCTTAATCTTCCTCGACGAGCAGTACTTC; CDR3 protein: CASSLIFLDEQYF
J gene: TRBJ2-5; clone size: once; V gene: TRBV10-3; D gene: TRBD2; CDR3 DNA: TGTGCCATCAGGACTAGCGGGGCCAGGACCCAGTACTTC; CDR3 protein: CAIRTSGARTQYF
J gene: TRBJ2-7; clone size: .; V gene: TRBV18; D gene: .; CDR3 DNA: TGTGCCAGCTCACCAGGTTTTCGGTCCGGCGAGCAGTACTTC; CDR3 protein: CASSPGFRSGEQYF
J gene: TRBJ2-7; clone size: .; V gene: TRBV28; D gene: .; CDR3 DNA: TGTGCCAGCAGTTTCGAGTACGAGCAGTACTTC; CDR3 protein: CASSFEYEQYF
J gene: TRBJ2-7; clone size: .; V gene: TRBV5-1; D gene: .; CDR3 DNA: TGCGCCAGCAGCTTGGACGGCTACGAGCAGTACTTC; CDR3 protein: CASSLDGYEQYF
J gene: TRBJ1-5; clone size: .; V gene: TRBV19; D gene: TRBD1; CDR3 DNA: TGTGCCAGTAGTGCAACAGGGGAAGTCCAGCCCCAGCATTTT; CDR3 protein: CASSATGEVQPQHF
J gene: TRBJ2-3; clone size: .; V gene: TRBV7-8; D gene: .; CDR3 DNA: TGTGCCAGCAGCTCCCGGCATCCCGCTGGCGCAGATACGCAGTATTTT; CDR3 protein: CASSSRHPAGADTQYF
J gene: TRBJ1-5; clone size: few; V gene: TRBV6-5; D gene: .; CDR3 DNA: TGTGCCAGTGAATGGGGGGAGGGCAATCAGCCCCAGCATTTT; CDR3 protein: CASEWGEGNQPQHF
J gene: TRBJ2-5; clone size: .; V gene: TRBV9; D gene: TRBD2; CDR3 DNA: TGTGCCAGCAGCGCAACTAGCGGGAGGGTTGGAGAGACCCAGTACTTC; CDR3 protein: CASSATSGRVGETQYF
J gene: TRBJ2-2; clone size: .; V gene: TRBV25-1; D gene: .; CDR3 DNA: TGTGCCAGCAGTATCGAGGGAACGACGTATTCCGGGGAGCTGTTTTTT; CDR3 protein: CASSIEGTTYSGELFF
J gene: TRBJ2-7; clone size: .; V gene: TRBV5-1; D gene: TRBD1; CDR3 DNA: TGCGCCAGCAGCTGGGACCCCAGGGGGCGGGATCGATACGAGCAGTACTTC; CDR3 protein: CASSWDPRGRDRYEQYF
J gene: TRBJ2-7; clone size: many; V gene: TRBV6-1; D gene: .; CDR3 DNA: TGTGCCAGCAGTATTCAGGGGTCTAACGAGCAGTACTTC; CDR3 protein: CASSIQGSNEQYF
J gene: TRBJ2-1; clone size: .; V gene: TRBV10-2; D gene: TRBD2; CDR3 DNA: TGCGCCAGCAGCTATGCGGGAGGGCCGGGCAATGAGCAGTTCTTC; CDR3 protein: CASSYAGGPGNEQFF
J gene: TRBJ2-2; clone size: .; V gene: TRBV29-1; D gene: .; CDR3 DNA: TGCAGCGTTGCTAAGATCGGGGAGCTGTTTTTT; CDR3 protein: CSVAKIGELFF
J gene: TRBJ1-3; clone size: .; V gene: TRBV7-9; D gene: .; CDR3 DNA: TGTGCCAGCAGCCAAAAGGGGGACCTCTCTGGAAACACCATATATTTT; CDR3 protein: CASSQKGDLSGNTIYF
J gene: TRBJ2-1; clone size: .; V gene: TRBV6-6; D gene: TRBD2; CDR3 DNA: TGTGCCAGCAGTTATATCGGGACTATAGCGGGAGAGCAGTTCTTC; CDR3 protein: CASSYIGTIAGEQFF
J gene: TRBJ1-1; clone size: .; V gene: TRBV25-1; D gene: .; CDR3 DNA: TGTGCCAGCAGTGGTGCAGGCAGGGCGAACACTGAAGCTTTCTTT; CDR3 protein: CASSGAGRANTEAFF
J gene: TRBJ2-1; clone size: .; V gene: TRBV19; D gene: .; CDR3 DNA: TGTGCCAGTAGTACCACCTACAATGAGCAGTTCTTC; CDR3 protein: CASSTTYNEQFF
J gene: TRBJ2-7; clone size: .; V gene: TRBV7-9; D gene: .; CDR3 DNA: TGTGCCAGCAGCTTATTCTTACTCTACGAGCAGTACTTC; CDR3 protein: CASSLFLLYEQYF
J gene: TRBJ2-7; clone size: .; V gene: TRBV7-9; D gene: .; CDR3 DNA: TGTGCCAGCAGCTCACATAATGGGTTGCGCGGGCCGTTCTACGAGCAGTACTTC; CDR3 protein: CASSSHNGLRGPFYEQYF
J gene: TRBJ1-1; clone size: .; V gene: TRBV23-1; D gene: TRBD1; CDR3 DNA: TGCGCCAGCAGTCAATGGGACAGAGCTGAAGCTTTCTTT; CDR3 protein: CASSQWDRAEAFF
J gene: TRBJ1-2; clone size: .; V gene: TRBV5-8; D gene: .; CDR3 DNA: TGTGCCAGCAGCAGAACAGGGAACTATGGCTACACCTTC; CDR3 protein: CASSRTGNYGYTF
J gene: TRBJ2-7; clone size: .; V gene: TRBV14; D gene: .; CDR3 DNA: TGTGCCAGCAGCCCTAGAAGGAGACCCAACGAGCAGTACTTC; CDR3 protein: CASSPRRRPNEQYF
J gene: TRBJ1-5; clone size: .; V gene: TRBV6-9; D gene: .; CDR3 DNA: TGTGCCAGCACCCCCGACAATCCAGATCAGCCCCAGCATTTT; CDR3 protein: CASTPDNPDQPQHF